Listed below are T cell receptor beta chains from one sample, sequenced in a study of cytomegalovirus exposure and HLA in healthy donors. The assay was immunoSEQ multiplex PCR, and TCRdb's table has in-frame clones only and misses some. Of 150,000 to 200,000 clones listed, less than 90% are singletons. Material for sequencing was PBMCs. The receptor set was obtained from a young man in good health and CMV-seronegative. Each CDR3 is given with its conserved first and last residue. The order of the fields is J gene, V gene, D gene, clone size, CDR3 DNA, CDR3 protein. The D gene is left open where the match is weak. Some rows have no size entry. The others give once, few or many, or a class for an expanded clone.

J gene: TRBJ1-5; V gene: TRBV10-3; D gene: NA; clone size: NA; CDR3 DNA: TGTGCCATCAGTGAGTCTCCCCGGAGGAGCAATCAGCCCCAGCATTTT; CDR3 protein: CAISESPRRSNQPQHF
J gene: TRBJ2-7; V gene: TRBV27; D gene: TRBD1; clone size: NA; CDR3 DNA: TGTGCCAGCAGTTTCTCCAGGACAGGTCCCGGCGAGCAGTACTTC; CDR3 protein: CASSFSRTGPGEQYF
J gene: TRBJ2-3; V gene: TRBV9; D gene: NA; clone size: NA; CDR3 DNA: TGTGCCAGCAGCGTAGTTTTAACAGATACGCAGTATTTT; CDR3 protein: CASSVVLTDTQYF
J gene: TRBJ2-1; V gene: TRBV7-7; D gene: NA; clone size: NA; CDR3 DNA: TGTGCTAGCAGCTTAGCGGTAACGGGACTTAATGAGCAGTTCTTC; CDR3 protein: CASSLAVTGLNEQFF
J gene: TRBJ2-3; V gene: TRBV18; D gene: TRBD2; clone size: NA; CDR3 DNA: TGTGCCAGCTCACCAGGAGGACTAGGTACAGATACGCAGTATTTT; CDR3 protein: CASSPGGLGTDTQYF
J gene: TRBJ2-7; V gene: TRBV6-1; D gene: NA; clone size: NA; CDR3 DNA: TGTGCCAGCAGTGTCAGGGAAGGGGGAGAGCAGTACTTC; CDR3 protein: CASSVREGGEQYF
J gene: TRBJ1-5; V gene: TRBV5-8; D gene: TRBD1; clone size: NA; CDR3 DNA: TGTGCCAGCAGCTTGGGCAGGGGGTTCAATCAGCCCCAGCATTTT; CDR3 protein: CASSLGRGFNQPQHF
J gene: TRBJ2-7; V gene: TRBV6-1; D gene: TRBD1; clone size: NA; CDR3 DNA: TGTGCCAGCAGCTCGGACAGGGCCTACGAGCAGTACTTC; CDR3 protein: CASSSDRAYEQYF
J gene: TRBJ2-3; V gene: TRBV5-1; D gene: NA; clone size: NA; CDR3 DNA: TGCGCCAGCAGCTTCGGTTCTAGCGTGAGCACAGATACGCAGTATTTT; CDR3 protein: CASSFGSSVSTDTQYF
J gene: TRBJ2-5; V gene: TRBV7-7; D gene: NA; clone size: few; CDR3 DNA: TGTGCCAGCAGCGCAACTCGATCAGGGGAGACCCAGTACTTC; CDR3 protein: CASSATRSGETQYF
J gene: TRBJ2-3; V gene: TRBV29-1; D gene: NA; clone size: NA; CDR3 DNA: TGCAGCGCCCCCCAGACAGCCACCACAGATACGCAGTATTTT; CDR3 protein: CSAPQTATTDTQYF
J gene: TRBJ1-1; V gene: TRBV28; D gene: NA; clone size: NA; CDR3 DNA: TGTGCCACCATTGGGGGGGGGTCCACTGAAGCTTTCTTT; CDR3 protein: CATIGGGSTEAFF
J gene: TRBJ2-2; V gene: TRBV7-2; D gene: NA; clone size: NA; CDR3 DNA: TGTGCCAGCCAGCTACCCGGGACCGGGGAGCTGTTTTTT; CDR3 protein: CASQLPGTGELFF
J gene: TRBJ2-7; V gene: TRBV2; D gene: NA; clone size: NA; CDR3 DNA: TGTGCCAGCAGTTGGGGGGTTGTCGAGCAGTACTTC; CDR3 protein: CASSWGVVEQYF
J gene: TRBJ1-1; V gene: TRBV11-3; D gene: TRBD1; clone size: NA; CDR3 DNA: TGTGCCAGCAGCAGGACAGGGGACACTGAAGCTTTCTTT; CDR3 protein: CASSRTGDTEAFF
J gene: TRBJ2-3; V gene: TRBV5-4; D gene: NA; clone size: NA; CDR3 DNA: TGTGCCAGCAGCTCAAACTCCAACACAGATACGCAGTATTTT; CDR3 protein: CASSSNSNTDTQYF
J gene: TRBJ2-3; V gene: TRBV9; D gene: NA; clone size: NA; CDR3 DNA: TGTGCCAGTCCCCCAACGGCTATCGGAGAGGCGGGAGATACGCAGTATTTT; CDR3 protein: CASPPTAIGEAGDTQYF
J gene: TRBJ2-5; V gene: TRBV19; D gene: TRBD2; clone size: NA; CDR3 DNA: TGTGCCAGTGGGCTAGCGGGACCCCAAGAGACCCAGTACTTC; CDR3 protein: CASGLAGPQETQYF
J gene: TRBJ2-2; V gene: TRBV7-8; D gene: TRBD2; clone size: few; CDR3 DNA: TGTGCCAGCAGCTTAGGAAGCGGGGGCACCGGGGAGCTGTTTTTT; CDR3 protein: CASSLGSGGTGELFF
J gene: TRBJ2-7; V gene: TRBV15; D gene: NA; clone size: NA; CDR3 DNA: TGTGCCACCAGCAGTTTAGTCTCCTACGAGCAGTACTTC; CDR3 protein: CATSSLVSYEQYF
J gene: TRBJ2-1; V gene: TRBV29-1; D gene: TRBD2; clone size: NA; CDR3 DNA: TGCAGCGTTCATACGGGTAGCGGGAGGGCCGTTAGGTTCTTC; CDR3 protein: CSVHTGSGRAVRFF
J gene: TRBJ2-1; V gene: TRBV2; D gene: NA; clone size: few; CDR3 DNA: TGTGCCAGCAGTGAAAGGACGTCAGGGTTTCAGGTCGGGCAGTACAATGAGCAGTTCTTC; CDR3 protein: CASSERTSGFQVGQYNEQFF
J gene: TRBJ2-7; V gene: TRBV2; D gene: NA; clone size: NA; CDR3 DNA: TGTGCCAGCCGGGACATCTCCTACGAGCAGTACTTC; CDR3 protein: CASRDISYEQYF
J gene: TRBJ2-2; V gene: TRBV5-4; D gene: NA; clone size: NA; CDR3 DNA: TGTGCCAGCAGCTTGTTAGGGGTAACCGGGGAGCTGTTTTTT; CDR3 protein: CASSLLGVTGELFF
J gene: TRBJ2-5; V gene: TRBV6-5; D gene: TRBD2; clone size: NA; CDR3 DNA: TGTGCCAGCAGTTACGAGAGCGGGAGAGTGGAGACCCAGTACTTC; CDR3 protein: CASSYESGRVETQYF
J gene: TRBJ1-4; V gene: TRBV19; D gene: NA; clone size: once; CDR3 DNA: TGTGCCAGTAGAGGTCGGACAGCAGCAACTAATGAAAAACTGTTTTTT; CDR3 protein: CASRGRTAATNEKLFF
J gene: TRBJ2-1; V gene: TRBV5-1; D gene: TRBD1; clone size: NA; CDR3 DNA: TGCGCCAGCAGCCAGGACAGGGGAGGGCAGTTCTTC; CDR3 protein: CASSQDRGGQFF
J gene: TRBJ2-7; V gene: TRBV7-9; D gene: TRBD1; clone size: NA; CDR3 DNA: TGTGCCAGCAGCGGGACAGTTACCTACGAGCAGTACTTC; CDR3 protein: CASSGTVTYEQYF
J gene: TRBJ2-7; V gene: TRBV7-9; D gene: TRBD1; clone size: NA; CDR3 DNA: TGTGCCAGCACCACAGACAGGGACGAGCAGTACTTC; CDR3 protein: CASTTDRDEQYF
J gene: TRBJ1-2; V gene: TRBV11-2; D gene: TRBD1; clone size: NA; CDR3 DNA: TGTGCCAGCACCCAGACAGGGGCGGGTGGCTACACCTTC; CDR3 protein: CASTQTGAGGYTF
J gene: TRBJ1-1; V gene: TRBV5-1; D gene: TRBD1; clone size: NA; CDR3 DNA: TGCGCCAGCAGCTTAACCCAGGGGGCCCGCGGTGAAGCTTTCTTT; CDR3 protein: CASSLTQGARGEAFF
J gene: TRBJ1-5; V gene: TRBV2; D gene: NA; clone size: NA; CDR3 DNA: TGTGCCAGCGGCTTTGCGGGGGGCAATCAGCCCCAGCATTTT; CDR3 protein: CASGFAGGNQPQHF
J gene: TRBJ2-1; V gene: TRBV29-1; D gene: NA; clone size: NA; CDR3 DNA: TGCAGCGTGACAGTGAGCTCCTACAATGAGCAGTTCTTC; CDR3 protein: CSVTVSSYNEQFF
J gene: TRBJ2-2; V gene: TRBV27; D gene: TRBD1; clone size: NA; CDR3 DNA: TGTGCCAGCAGTCCAACAGGGGAAAGTACGTTTCGGGAGCTGTTTTTT; CDR3 protein: CASSPTGESTFRELFF
J gene: TRBJ2-1; V gene: TRBV9; D gene: NA; clone size: once; CDR3 DNA: TGTGCCAGCAGCTCAATAGGGGGGGGTTCGGGGTCCTACAATGAGCAGTTCTTC; CDR3 protein: CASSSIGGGSGSYNEQFF
J gene: TRBJ1-6; V gene: TRBV6-5; D gene: NA; clone size: NA; CDR3 DNA: TGTGCCAGCAGTTACGGGTGGACGGGGGATAATTCACCCCTCCACTTT; CDR3 protein: CASSYGWTGDNSPLHF
J gene: TRBJ1-2; V gene: TRBV5-1; D gene: TRBD1; clone size: NA; CDR3 DNA: TGCGCCAGCAGCCCCGGACAGGCCGGGGGTGGCTACACCTTC; CDR3 protein: CASSPGQAGGGYTF
J gene: TRBJ1-5; V gene: TRBV21-1; D gene: NA; clone size: NA; CDR3 DNA: TGTGCCAGCCATAAGGGGTCGGAGAATCAGCCCCAGCATTTT; CDR3 protein: CASHKGSENQPQHF
J gene: TRBJ1-1; V gene: TRBV15; D gene: NA; clone size: NA; CDR3 DNA: TGTGCCACCAGCATGCTCGGGGGCACTGAAGCTTTCTTT; CDR3 protein: CATSMLGGTEAFF
J gene: TRBJ2-1; V gene: TRBV19; D gene: TRBD1; clone size: NA; CDR3 DNA: TGTGCCAGTAGTCTCACCGGGACAGCATACAATGAGCAGTTCTTC; CDR3 protein: CASSLTGTAYNEQFF
J gene: TRBJ1-5; V gene: TRBV30; D gene: TRBD1; clone size: NA; CDR3 DNA: TGTGCCTGGAGCCGGGACAGGCGAAACAATCAGCCCCAGCATTTT; CDR3 protein: CAWSRDRRNNQPQHF